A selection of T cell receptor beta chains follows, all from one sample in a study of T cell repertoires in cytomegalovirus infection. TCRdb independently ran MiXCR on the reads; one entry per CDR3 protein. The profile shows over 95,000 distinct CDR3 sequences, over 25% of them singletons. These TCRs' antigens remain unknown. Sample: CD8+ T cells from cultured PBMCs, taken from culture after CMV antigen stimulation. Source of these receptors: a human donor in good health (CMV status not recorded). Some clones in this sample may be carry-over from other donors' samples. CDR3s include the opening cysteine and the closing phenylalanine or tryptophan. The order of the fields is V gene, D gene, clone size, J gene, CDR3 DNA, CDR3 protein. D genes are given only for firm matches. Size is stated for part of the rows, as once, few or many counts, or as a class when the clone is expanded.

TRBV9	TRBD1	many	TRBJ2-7	TGTGCCAGCAGCCCGCGAGGGGACAGAGCCTACGAGCAGTACTTC	CASSPRGDRAYEQYF
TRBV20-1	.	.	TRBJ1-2	TGCAGTCGCCCTCGGGACAATGGCTACACCTTC	CSRPRDNGYTF
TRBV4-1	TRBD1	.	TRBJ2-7	TGCGCCAGCAGCCAAGATGACAGGGGGTACGAGCAGTACTTC	CASSQDDRGYEQYF
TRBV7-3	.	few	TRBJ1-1	TGTGCCAGACCCGTGAACACTGAAGCTTTCTTT	CARPVNTEAFF
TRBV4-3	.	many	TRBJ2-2	TGCGCCAGCAGCCAAGGGTTTAGGAACACCGGGGAGCTGTTTTTT	CASSQGFRNTGELFF
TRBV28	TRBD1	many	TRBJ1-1	TGTGCCAGCCAATCGGGACAGGCATCCTGGGAGGCTTTCTTT	CASQSGQASWEAFF
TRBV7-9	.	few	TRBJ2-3	TGTGCCAGCAGCCCCTCGGGGCGCACAGATACGCAGTATTTT	CASSPSGRTDTQYF
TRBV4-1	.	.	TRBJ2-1	TGCGCCAGCAGCCAAGAGTTACAGAGCTCCTACAATGAGCAGTTCTTC	CASSQELQSSYNEQFF
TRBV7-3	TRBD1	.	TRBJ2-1	TGTGCCAGCAGCGGGACAGGGTCAATGAGCTCCTACAATGAGCAGTTCTTC	CASSGTGSMSSYNEQFF
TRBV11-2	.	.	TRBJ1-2	TGTGCCAGCAGCCTTCTTGGGGTCCAAGGTTCGGTTTCCTATGGCTACACCTTC	CASSLLGVQGSVSYGYTF
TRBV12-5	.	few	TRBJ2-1	TGTGCTAGTGGGGATCGACAGAGCTCCTACAATGAGCAGTTCTTC	CASGDRQSSYNEQFF
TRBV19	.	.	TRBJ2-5	TGTGCCAGTAGGACCGGGAGTATCCAGTACTTC	CASRTGSIQYF
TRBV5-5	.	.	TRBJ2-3	TGTGCCAGCAGCTTAGGCTGGGGCAGCACAGATACGCAGTATTTT	CASSLGWGSTDTQYF
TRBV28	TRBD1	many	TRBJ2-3	TGTGCCAGCAACCGGGACAGTTACACAGATACGCAGTATTTT	CASNRDSYTDTQYF
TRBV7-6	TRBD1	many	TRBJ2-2	TGTGCCAGCAGCATCACAGGGGGCATCACCGGGGAGCTGTTTTTT	CASSITGGITGELFF
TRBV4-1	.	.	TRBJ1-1	TGCGCCAGCACCCGCACGACGGGGAACACTGAAGCTTTCTTT	CASTRTTGNTEAFF
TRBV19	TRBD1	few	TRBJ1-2	TGTGCCAGTAGTGTAACAGGGGGGAGCTATGGCTACACCTTC	CASSVTGGSYGYTF
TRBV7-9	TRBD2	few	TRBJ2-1	TGTGCCAGCAGCTTAGGACTAGCTTTGAATGAGCAGTTCTTC	CASSLGLALNEQFF
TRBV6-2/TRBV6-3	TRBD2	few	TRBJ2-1	TGTGCCAGCAGCTACGGGGGGGCTTCCTACAATGAGCAGTTCTTC	CASSYGGASYNEQFF
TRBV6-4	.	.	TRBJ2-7	TGTGCCAGCGACAACTACCTACGGTGGTACGAGCAGTACTTC	CASDNYLRWYEQYF
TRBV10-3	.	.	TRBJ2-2	TGTGCCATCAGTGAGAGGGGCGGCGGGGAGCTGTTTTTT	CAISERGGGELFF
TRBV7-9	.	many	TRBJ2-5	TGTGCCAGCAGCCGTCGGACAGTCTTGGGGGAGACCCAGTACTTC	CASSRRTVLGETQYF
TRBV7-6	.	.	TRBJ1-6	TGTGCCAGCAGCCGAGGGGGGGATAATTCACCCCTCCACTTT	CASSRGGDNSPLHF
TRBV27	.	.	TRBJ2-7	TGTGCCAGCAGTTCAGGGGCCACCTACGAGCAGTACTTC	CASSSGATYEQYF
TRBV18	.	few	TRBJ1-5	TGTGCCAGCTCGGGAGACCTCGGAATAGGTCAGCCCCAGCATTTT	CASSGDLGIGQPQHF
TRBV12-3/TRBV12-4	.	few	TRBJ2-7	TGTGCCAGCAGTTTAGCTGGGAAGGACTACGAGCAGTACTTC	CASSLAGKDYEQYF
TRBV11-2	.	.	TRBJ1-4	TGTGCCAGCAGCTTATCTGGTGGGGACAACGCGATAACTAATGAAAAACTGTTTTTT	CASSLSGGDNAITNEKLFF
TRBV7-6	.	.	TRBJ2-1	TGTGCCAGCAGCTTAGCGCTAGCATCACCCGATGAGCAGTTCTTC	CASSLALASPDEQFF
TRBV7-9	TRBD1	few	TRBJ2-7	TGTGCCAGCAGCCCCAAGACAGGGAACTACGAGCAGTACTTC	CASSPKTGNYEQYF
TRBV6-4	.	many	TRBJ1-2	TGTGCCAGCAGTGACTCACCAGATGGAGATGGCTACACCTTC	CASSDSPDGDGYTF
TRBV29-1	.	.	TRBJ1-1	TGCAGCGTTGAACGGGCTGGGAACACTGAAGCTTTCTTT	CSVERAGNTEAFF
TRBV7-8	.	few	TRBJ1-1	TGTGCCAGCAGCTTAGGGGGCGGCATGAACACTGAAGCTTTCTTT	CASSLGGGMNTEAFF
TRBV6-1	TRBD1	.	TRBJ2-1	TGTGCCAGCAGTTTCGGGACAGCTGACTATGAGCAGTTCTTC	CASSFGTADYEQFF
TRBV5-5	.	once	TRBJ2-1	TGTGCCAGCAGCTTTACCCTTAAGGACAGCCCGCGGCAGTTCTTC	CASSFTLKDSPRQFF
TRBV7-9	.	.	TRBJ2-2	TGTGCCAGCAGCGTAAGGGGGAGACTGAACACCGGGGAGCTGTTTTTT	CASSVRGRLNTGELFF
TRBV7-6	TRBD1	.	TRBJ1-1	TGTGCCAGCAGCGCCGGGACAGGGTTTGTTGAAGCTTTCTTT	CASSAGTGFVEAFF
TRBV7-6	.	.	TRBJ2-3	TGTGCCAGCAGCTTGTTAACAGACCCAGATACGCAGTATTTT	CASSLLTDPDTQYF
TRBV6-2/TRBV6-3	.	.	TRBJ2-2	TGTGCCAGCAGTTACTCGATTCTTTTGAACACCGGGGAGCTGTTTTTT	CASSYSILLNTGELFF
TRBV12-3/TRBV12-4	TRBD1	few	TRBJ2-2	TGTGCCAGCAGTCAACCCGGGACAGGAGACACCGGGGAGCTGTTTTTT	CASSQPGTGDTGELFF
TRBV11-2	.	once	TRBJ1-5	TGTGCCAGCAGCTTGTTCTATGACCAGCCCCAGCATTTT	CASSLFYDQPQHF